This entry is about one T cell receptor beta chain. Its antigen is still unknown. This sample was included in a study of CD8+CD57+ T cells in acquired aplastic anemia. CDR1 KGHDR and CDR2 SFDVKD come from the germline V gene. The CDR3 length is 17 residues. V was trimmed by 3 bases and J by 4 bases, leaving 20 bases between them. Study results and limitations: Patients and controls turned out to have 25 to 30 CD8+ CDR3 sequences in common.

The use of genomic DNA as template underpinned the TCR beta VDJ and CDR3 profiling. From the reads, TCRdb called clonotypes with MiXCR, one entry per CDR3 protein. The sample lists about 270,000 distinct CDR3 sequences; around 60% were seen once. V gene TRBV24-1 combines with J gene TRBJ2-5, with D perhaps TRBD2 (6 bases). This sequence originates from a human donor with severe aplastic anemia or a healthy control (not recorded which). Sequenced input: sorted CD4+, CD8+, or CD8+CD57+ T cells (not recorded which) from PBMCs. The CDR3 DNA sequence: TGTGCCACCAGTGATCCTTTTGGAGGGGAGGTCGGAGAGACCCAGTACTTC. It is translated as CATSDPFGGEVGETQYF.